This T cell receptor beta chain was sequenced in a study of blood T cell repertoires in COVID-19. Study as a whole: Collection of acute and convalescent COVID-19 samples took place in the United States, Italy and Spain. The analysed material was cDNA or gDNA that came from T cells, B-cell-depleted T cells, or PBMCs.

Assay used: immunoSEQ multiplex PCR; TCRdb lists only in-frame clones, some missing. Of about 160,000 clones in the sample, approximately 86% were seen once. V lost 6 bases, J lost 0 bases, and 5 bases stayed unmatched. Germline CDR1 MNHEY, CDR2 SVGAGI. The length of the CDR3 is 15 residues. The receptor was isolated from a woman aged 40 to 50 who had been exposed to COVID-19. The sample consisted of PBMCs or T cells enriched from blood (not recorded which). The J gene is TRBJ1-5, the V gene TRBV6-5, with 7 bases identical to TRBD1. The CDR3 protein is CASRGGRVSNQPQHF. CDR3 sequence (DNA): TGTGCCAGCAGAGGGGGCAGGGTTAGCAATCAGCCCCAGCATTTT.